This T cell receptor beta chain was captured in a study of T cell responses to AZD1222 COVID-19 vaccine. The study, taken as a whole, reports: Just five or six AZD1222 recipients tested seropositive at baseline. Spike was spanned by vaccine-associated CD4 TCRs, with dominance at 160-218 and 743-854. Clonal diversity was possibly underestimated, and the donors were mostly white British, with more females.

Trimming stripped 4 bases from V and 4 bases from J, with 11 bases between. The germline V gene has CDR1 MNHEY and CDR2 SVGAGI. The CDR3 contains 15 residues. Profiled with immunoSEQ multiplex PCR; TCRdb holds only in-frame clones, not every one. The table has approximately 150,000 clones, roughly nine tenths seen once; the top ten hold 3% to 4%. In the case of this clone: Its target is not known.

Pooled together were second doses at about 4 or about 12 weeks. This specimen consisted of peripheral blood, obtained 28 days after the second AZD1222 dose. This chain connects TRBV6-5 to TRBJ2-6, with D perhaps matching TRBD1 (5 bases). The receptor was derived from an adult who received the AZD1222 COVID-19 vaccine. CDR3 sequence reads: CASSFQGSGANVLTF. DNA for the CDR3: TGTGCCAGCAGTTTCCAGGGTTCGGGGGCCAACGTCCTGACTTTC.